This T cell receptor beta chain derives from a study of control samples from healthy donors and cancer patients. In germline, CDR1 is ENHRY, CDR2 SYGVKD. This CDR3 is built from 13 residues. Deletions cut 9 bases from V and 4 bases from J, with 12 bases between. The method was immunoSEQ multiplex PCR; TCRdb's version includes in-frame clones alone and lacks a portion of them. In the table there are approximately 140,000 clones, under 95% of which are singletons. This clone was seen a handful of times. The source of this sequence is a man between 18 and 35 years old in good health. V usage is TRBV10-3 and J usage is TRBJ2-2; tentative D call: TRBD2 (6 bases). What was sequenced was blood. CDR3 in amino acids: CAIRERPTGELFF. The CDR3 nucleotides read TGTGCCATACGGGAGCGTCCCACCGGGGAGCTGTTTTTT.